One and the same sample provided the 17 T cell receptor beta chains below, sequenced in a study of blood T cell repertoires in COVID-19. The repertoire was sequenced with immunoSEQ multiplex PCR; TCRdb's copy has only in-frame clones and lacks some. The data show 150,000 to 200,000 clones, nearly 85% seen once. The sequenced sample consisted of peripheral blood. The receptors originated from a woman under 40 with acute or convalescent COVID-19.

As for this clone: Other DNA sequences of this sample code for an identical CDR3. V usage is TRBV7-9 and J usage is TRBJ1-3; a possible D gene is TRBD1 (6 bases). The germline CDR1 and CDR2 sequences are SEHNR and FQNEAQ (reference sequence). Trimming shortened V by 5 bases and J by 0 bases, and 11 bases separated the two germline ends. The CDR3 loop spans 15 amino acids. The CDR3 nucleotides are TGTGCCAGCAGCCCAGGGACAAACTCTGGAAACACCATATATTTT. It encodes CASSPGTNSGNTIYF.

This chain uses TRBV11-2 with TRBJ1-2; D is ambiguous. Germline CDR1 SGHAT, CDR2 FQNNGV. V lost 1 base, J lost 1 base, and 7 bases lay in between. The CDR3 length is 14 residues. Written as DNA, the CDR3 is TGTGCCAGCAGCTTAGGGCCTGGTAACTATGGCTACACCTTC. This codes for CASSLGPGNYGYTF.

The J gene is TRBJ1-1, the V gene TRBV4-1; TRBD1 agrees at 8 bases. The V gene end was trimmed by 5 bases and the J gene end by 4 bases; junction bases not matched to a gene: 6. CDR1 and CDR2 (germline): MGHRA, YSYEKL. This CDR3 is built from 14 residues. The CDR3 loop is CASSVQDRGTEAFF. The CDR3, as DNA: TGCGCCAGCAGCGTACAAGACAGGGGCACTGAAGCTTTCTTT.

This chain links TRBV18 with TRBJ2-4; 8 nucleotides align to TRBD1. The CDR3 sequence is 14 residues long. CDR1 and CDR2 from the germline V gene are KGHSH and LQKENI. Unmatched junction bases numbered 8, after V lost 6 bases and J lost 7 bases. In nucleotides, the CDR3 is TGTGCCAGCTCCCCCGGGACAGGCTTTAACATTCAGTACTTC. Translated: CASSPGTGFNIQYF. The whole variable domain, filled in from reference TRBV18 and TRBJ2-4, reads NAGVMQNPRHLVRRRGQEARLRCSPMKGHSHVYWYRQLPEEGLKFMVYLQKENIIDESGMPKERFSAEFPKEGPSILRIQQVVRGDSAAYFCASSPGTGFNIQYFGAGTRLSVL.

This clone has more than one count but fewer than ten. The rearrangement uses TRBV7-9 and TRBJ1-2, with D perhaps TRBD1 (5 bases). This CDR3 spans 14 amino acids. The V end was cut by 3 bases, the J end by 3 bases, with 11 bases between. Per the germline V gene, CDR1 is SEHNR and CDR2 is FQNEAQ (reference sequence). The CDR3 coding sequence is TGTGCCAGCAGCTTGGGGCAGCTCGACTATGGCTACACCTTC. It encodes CASSLGQLDYGYTF.

The V and J genes are TRBV5-5 and TRBJ2-1, with a tentative D call TRBD2 (5 bases). The CDR3 is 16 amino acids. Germline V lookup: CDR1 SGHKS, CDR2 YYEKEE (reference sequence). The germline V and J ends were trimmed by 4 bases and 2 bases, with 16 bases remaining between them. CDR3 DNA: TGTGCCAGCAGCCCATATGATGGGGAGACCTACAATGAGCAGTTCTTC. This gives the protein CASSPYDGETYNEQFF.

The genes are TRBV7-9 and TRBJ1-2, with D perhaps matching TRBD1 (6 bases). The germline CDR1 and CDR2 sequences are SEHNR and FQNEAQ (reference sequence). The CDR3 has 15 residues. Trimming removed 5 bases from V and 1 base from J, with 14 bases in between. The CDR3 loop is CASSPSGGSNYGYTF. In DNA form, the CDR3 reads TGTGCCAGCAGCCCTTCGGGGGGCAGTAACTATGGCTACACCTTC. Full variable domain (rest looked up from reference TRBV7-9 and TRBJ1-2): DTGVSQNPRHKITKRGQNVTFRCDPISEHNRLYWYRQTLGQGPEFLTYFQNEAQLEKSRLLSDRFSAERPKGSFSTLEIQRTEQGDSAMYLCASSPSGGSNYGYTFGSGTRLTVV.

The chain employs TRBV19 and TRBJ2-1; tentative D call: TRBD1 (5 bases). The germline gives CDR1 LNHDA, CDR2 SQIVND (reference sequence). This CDR3 has 13 residues. Trimming left V 3 bases short and J 4 bases short, with 7 bases between. The CDR3 region has the DNA TGTGCCAGTAGTATTAGGGGATACAATGAGCAGTTCTTC. Translated: CASSIRGYNEQFF. Full variable domain (outside the CDR3, taken from reference TRBV19 and TRBJ2-1): DGGITQSPKYLFRKEGQNVTLSCEQNLNHDAMYWYRQDPGQGLRLIYYSQIVNDFQKGDIAEGYSVSREKKESFPLTVTSAQKNPTAFYLCASSIRGYNEQFFGPGTRLTVL.

CDR3 nucleotides: TGTGCCAGCAGCCGTGAACTAGCGGGAGGGAAGACCCAGTACTTC. Amino acids: CASSRELAGGKTQYF. This chain connects TRBV7-2 to TRBJ2-5; 13 bases line up with TRBD2. Germline loops: CDR1 SGHTA, CDR2 FQGNSA. This CDR3 has 15 residues. J lost 6 bases, V lost 5 bases, and 6 bases had no gene match.

This chain connects TRBV7-9 to TRBJ1-4, with 8 nucleotides matching TRBD1. This CDR3 comprises 14 residues. Germline loops: CDR1 SEHNR, CDR2 FQNEAQ (reference sequence). Trimming cost V 5 bases and J 4 bases; bases outside gene matches: 3. The CDR3 bases are TGTGCCAGCAGCGGGACAGGAGATAATGAAAAACTGTTTTTT. Translated: CASSGTGDNEKLFF.

This clone was counted a few times. V usage is TRBV11-2 and J usage is TRBJ2-7, with a weak D call TRBD2 (6 bases). Trimming stripped 3 bases from V and 3 bases from J, with 15 bases between. CDR3 size: 15 residues. Looked up from germline, CDR1 is SGHAT and CDR2 is FQNNGV. For the CDR3, the DNA is TGTGCCAGCAGCTTGGGAGTAGGTAGCGGCTACGAGCAGTACTTC. Protein sequence: CASSLGVGSGYEQYF.

Only one count was recorded for this clone. This chain uses TRBV29-1 with TRBJ1-2; the D is unclear. Germline V gene data show CDR1 as SQVTM and CDR2 as ANQGSEA. Trimming removed 4 bases from V and 5 bases from J, with 14 bases in between. This CDR3 has 13 amino acids. The CDR3 region has the DNA TGCAGCGTTGGAGGAGGTCCGGGTTATGGCTACACCTTC. This translates into CSVGGGPGYGYTF.

The chain combines TRBV5-1 with TRBJ2-5; 7 nucleotides match TRBD2. Per the germline V gene, CDR1 is SGHRS and CDR2 is YFSETQ. V was pared by 0 bases and J by 7 bases, with 6 bases of the junction left unmatched. The length of the CDR3 is 14 residues. The CDR3 here is CASSLVAGAGTQYF. For the CDR3, the DNA is TGCGCCAGCAGCTTGGTTGCGGGAGCGGGGACCCAGTACTTC.

The chain employs TRBV11-2 and TRBJ2-1, with D possibly being TRBD1 (5 bases). From germline, CDR1 is SGHAT and CDR2 FQNNGV. V was shortened by 4 bases and J by 0 bases, with 10 bases between the two germline ends. The CDR3 is made up of 15 amino acids. The DNA of the CDR3 is TGTGCCAGCAGCTCCGGTCAGGGCTCCTACAATGAGCAGTTCTTC. Translating gives CASSSGQGSYNEQFF.

This chain uses TRBV28 with TRBJ1-2; 7 nucleotides align to TRBD1. CDR1 is MDHEN, CDR2 SYDVKM, per germline. The CDR3 totals 13 residues. Unmatched junction bases numbered 7, after V lost 6 bases and J lost 6 bases. This chain's CDR3 is CASRRGQKNGYTF. The CDR3 DNA reads as TGTGCCAGCAGACGGGGACAGAAGAATGGCTACACCTTC.

This clone has just a few counts. The gene calls are TRBV6-4 and TRBJ1-6; D uncertain. Germline lookup yields CDR1 MRHNA and CDR2 SNTAGT. This CDR3 has 12 residues. Trimming shortened V by 3 bases and J by 5 bases, and 2 bases separated the two germline ends. CDR3 DNA sequence: TGTGCCAGCAGTGATAATAATTCACCCCTCCACTTT. Translation: CASSDNNSPLHF.

The V and J genes are TRBV30 and TRBJ2-1, with TRBD1 identical over 8 bases. V lost 3 bases and J lost 8; bases outside the gene matches: 15. Per germline, CDR1 GTSNPN and CDR2 SVGIG (reference sequence). This CDR3 comprises 16 residues. The CDR3 region has the DNA TGTGCCTGGAGAACAAACAGGGGGATTAATAGGGATGAGCAGTTCTTC. This sequence encodes CAWRTNRGINRDEQFF.